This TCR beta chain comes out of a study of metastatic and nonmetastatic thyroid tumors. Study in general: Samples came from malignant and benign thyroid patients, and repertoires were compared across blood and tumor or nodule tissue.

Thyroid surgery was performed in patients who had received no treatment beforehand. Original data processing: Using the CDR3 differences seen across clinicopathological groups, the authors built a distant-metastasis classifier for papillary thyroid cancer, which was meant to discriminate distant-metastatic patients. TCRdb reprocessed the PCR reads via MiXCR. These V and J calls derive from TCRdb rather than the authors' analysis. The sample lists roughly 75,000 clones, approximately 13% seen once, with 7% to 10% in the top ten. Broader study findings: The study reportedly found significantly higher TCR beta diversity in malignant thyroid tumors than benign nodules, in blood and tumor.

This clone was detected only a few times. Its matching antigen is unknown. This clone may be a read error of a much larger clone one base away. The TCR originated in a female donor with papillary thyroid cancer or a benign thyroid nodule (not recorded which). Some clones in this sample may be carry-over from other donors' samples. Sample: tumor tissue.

In DNA form, the CDR3 reads TGTGCCACCGGAGGTAGTGGGGCCAACGCCCTGACTTTC. Encoded protein: CATGGSGANALTF. V and J are TRBV10-3 and TRBJ2-6; perhaps D is TRBD1 or TRBD2 (5 bases each). The CDR3 has 13 amino acids. Germline assignment: CDR1 ENHRY and CDR2 SYGVKD.